Shown below are 23 T cell receptor beta chains from a single sample sequenced in a study of Ad26.COV2.S vaccination and SARS-CoV-2 variants. Documented treatment: 15 to 20 received Ad26.COV2.S at low or high dose, single or two shots; 5 received placebo; per-sample allocation not given. The samples date from day 63 after the first vaccine or placebo injection. Assay used: immunoSEQ multiplex PCR; TCRdb lists only in-frame clones, some missing. Of some 520,000 clones in the sample, around 88% were seen once. The input for sequencing was peripheral blood, taken in a trial of Ad26.COV2.S vaccine versus placebo. These TCRs come from a person aged 18-60 years who received the Ad26.COV2.S COVID-19 vaccine or a placebo.

This clone has a handful of counts. V usage is TRBV29-1 and J usage is TRBJ2-3, with D unclear. In germline, CDR1 is SQVTM, CDR2 ANQGSEA. The CDR3 has 11 amino acids. Trimming removed 7 bases from V and 0 bases from J, with 5 bases in between. In DNA form, the CDR3 reads TGCAGCGGACTCAGCACAGATACGCAGTATTTT. Its protein is CSGLSTDTQYF.

The gene calls are TRBV7-2 and TRBJ2-3; the match to TRBD1 covers 8 bases. Germline V gene lookup returns CDR1 SGHTA and CDR2 FQGNSA. The CDR3 extends over 16 amino acids. Germline trimming cut 5 bases from V and 6 bases from J; bases unmatched to any gene: 13. CDR3 nucleotides: TGTGCCAGCAGCGCTCCCCCAGGGGGCAGGGGGGATACGCAGTATTTT. Translated, it gives CASSAPPGGRGDTQYF. The variable domain in full, with the rest retrieved from reference TRBV7-2 and TRBJ2-3, is GAGVSQSPSNKVTEKGKDVELRCDPISGHTALYWYRQSLGQGLEFLIYFQGNSAPDKSGLPSDRFSAERTGGSVSTLTIQRTQQEDSAVYLCASSAPPGGRGDTQYFGPGTRLTVL.

This clone was seen ten or more times. The rearrangement uses TRBV6-5 and TRBJ2-3; 13 bases are shared with TRBD2. The CDR3 runs to 15 residues. Germline trimming cut 5 bases from V and 8 bases from J; bases unmatched to any gene: 7. Germline values: CDR1 MNHEY, CDR2 SVGAGI. Written as DNA, the CDR3 is TGTGCCAGCAGTCTACTAGCGGGAGGGCCTGGTACGCAGTATTTT. Amino acid sequence: CASSLLAGGPGTQYF.

This chain joins TRBV7-9 and TRBJ2-1; weak D call: TRBD2 (6 bases). From germline, CDR1 is SEHNR and CDR2 FQNEAQ (reference sequence). Between the trimmed V and J ends, which lost 5 bases and 6 bases, there was a span of 11 bases. CDR3 length: 13 amino acids. The CDR3 spells CASSPPGSNEQFF. For the CDR3, the DNA is TGTGCCAGCAGCCCCCCCGGGAGCAATGAGCAGTTCTTC.

The chain is built from TRBV30 and TRBJ2-7; 9 bases are a match to TRBD2. CDR3 length: 13 residues. The ends lost 3 bases at V and 2 bases at J; junction bases unmatched: 2. CDR1 and CDR2 from the germline V gene are GTSNPN and SVGIG (reference sequence). The CDR3 DNA reads TGTGCCTGGAGGGCTAGCGGGGCCTACGAGCAGTACTTC. Translating it yields CAWRASGAYEQYF.

In this sample, this clone turned up a few times. The chain carries TRBV3-1 (or the pseudogene TRBV3-2) and TRBJ2-2; TRBD1 agrees at 10 bases. The CDR3 is 15 amino acids. Trimming at V came to 6 bases and at J to 4 bases, leaving 5 bases not matched to a gene. CDR1 LGHDT and CDR2 YNNKEL come from the germline V gene (reference sequence). CDR3 protein: CASRRDRGSTGELFF. CDR3 DNA: TGTGCCAGCAGAAGGGACAGGGGCAGCACCGGGGAGCTGTTTTTT.

The V gene is TRBV29-1, the J gene TRBJ2-4; TRBD1 is a possible D gene (6 bases). The germline V and J ends were trimmed by 5 bases and 0 bases, with 11 bases remaining between them. This CDR3 is 14 amino acids long. Looked up from germline, CDR1 is SQVTM and CDR2 is ANQGSEA. DNA of the CDR3: TGCAGCGTTAGGGACAACGTAGCCAAAAACATTCAGTACTTC. Translating gives CSVRDNVAKNIQYF.

The rearrangement joins TRBV15 to TRBJ2-3; D remains ambiguous. In germline, CDR1 is LNHNV, CDR2 YYDKDF (reference sequence). The CDR3 extends over 15 amino acids. V dropped 8 bases and J dropped 0 bases, with 15 bases sitting between them. The CDR3 coding sequence is TGTGCCACCGGCGAACAGCAACATAGCACAGATACGCAGTATTTT. It yields the protein CATGEQQHSTDTQYF.

The chain couples TRBV27 to TRBJ2-1; the D gene is possibly TRBD1 (6 bases). The CDR3 totals 15 residues. CDR1 and CDR2 (germline): MNHEY, SMNVEV (reference sequence). Trimming removed 10 bases from V and 9 bases from J, with 25 bases in between. In nucleotides, the CDR3 is TGTGCCACTCGTTTGATGACAGGTCTTTTTGGTGAGCAGTTCTTC. It codes for CATRLMTGLFGEQFF.

This clone was seen a single time. This chain joins TRBV4-3 and TRBJ1-1; D call uncertain. CDR1 LGHNA and CDR2 YSLEER come from the germline V gene. V was trimmed by 0 bases and J by 8 bases, leaving 16 bases between them. The CDR3 consists of 15 residues. The CDR3 protein is CASSQDLIGYREAFF. As DNA, the CDR3 is TGCGCCAGCAGCCAAGATCTTATTGGATACCGAGAAGCTTTCTTT.

J is TRBJ2-5 and V is TRBV15; possibly TRBD2 for D (7 bases). In germline, CDR1 is LNHNV, CDR2 YYDKDF (reference sequence). With 9 bases removed from V and 9 bases from J, the gap between germline ends came to 23 bases. This CDR3 spans 14 amino acids. CDR3 DNA: TGTGCCACTCAAATGGGGGGGCGCCCTCAGGCCCAGTACTTC. It is translated as CATQMGGRPQAQYF.

This clone showed up just once. V is TRBV25-1 and J is TRBJ2-1, with 13 positions matching TRBD2. CDR3 size: 15 residues. V was pared by 6 bases and J by 4 bases, with 3 bases of the junction left unmatched. CDR1 MGHDK and CDR2 SYGVNS come from the germline V gene. The CDR3 loop reads CASRRTSGGYNEQFF. The DNA of the CDR3 is TGTGCCAGCAGGCGGACTAGCGGGGGTTACAATGAGCAGTTCTTC.

V is TRBV6-4 and J is TRBJ2-2; the D call may be TRBD1 or TRBD2 (5 bases each). Trimming left V 2 bases short and J 3 bases short, with 7 bases between. Germline values: CDR1 MRHNA, CDR2 SNTAGT. The CDR3 has 14 amino acids. The CDR3 DNA is TGTGCCAGCAGTGACGGGGGACACACCGGGGAGCTGTTTTTT. Translating gives CASSDGGHTGELFF.

The genes are TRBV10-3 and TRBJ1-1; 8 nucleotides line up with TRBD1. The CDR3 loop spans 15 amino acids. CDR1 and CDR2 from the germline V gene are ENHRY and SYGVKD. J lost 1 base, V lost 11 bases, and 12 bases had no gene match. CDR3 DNA: TGTGCCGCGCCTACAGGGGGGAGTTCGAACACTGAAGCTTTCTTT. Its translation: CAAPTGGSSNTEAFF.

The chain uses TRBV15 and TRBJ2-7; no clear D gene. The V gene lost 0 bases and the J gene lost 1 base, with 7 bases spanning the gap. The CDR3 runs to 14 residues. CDR1 is LNHNV, CDR2 YYDKDF, per germline (reference sequence). DNA for the CDR3: TGTGCCACCAGCAGAGATCGGCAGTCCTACGAGCAGTACTTC. It is translated as CATSRDRQSYEQYF.

The chain carries TRBV4-2 and TRBJ1-4; D gene unclear. This CDR3 region has 15 residues. CDR1 is LGHNA, CDR2 YNFKEQ, per germline. Trimming took off 5 bases at V and 8 bases at J, with 18 bases between the two ends. This chain's CDR3 is CASSSTSEFREKLFF. Here the CDR3 DNA reads TGTGCCAGCAGCTCAACGTCCGAATTTCGAGAAAAACTGTTTTTT.

There are a few counts of this clone. The chain joins TRBV7-3 to TRBJ2-7; no firm D call. V was shortened by 5 bases and J by 6 bases, with 14 bases between the two germline ends. CDR3 length equals 13 residues. Germline V gene data show CDR1 as SGHTA and CDR2 as FQGTGA. The CDR3 bases are TGTGCCAGCAGCCCGACGCTGGGTAGCGAGCAGTACTTC. This encodes CASSPTLGSEQYF.

The genes are TRBV6-2 or TRBV6-3 and TRBJ2-7; D remains unclear. Per the germline V gene, CDR1 is MNHEY and CDR2 is SVGEGT. This CDR3 spans 11 amino acids. The V end was cut by 7 bases, the J end by 4 bases, with 8 bases between. This chain's CDR3 is CASTPGYEQYF. The CDR3 nucleotides read TGTGCCAGCACCCCCGGGTACGAGCAGTACTTC.

The chain joins TRBV12-3 or TRBV12-4 to TRBJ2-3; D not resolved. The V end lost 6 bases, the J end lost 2 bases, and 9 bases lay between the germline ends. There are 13 residues in the CDR3. The CDR3 DNA is TGTGCCAGCAGCTCAGGCCTCACAGATACGCAGTATTTT. It is translated as CASSSGLTDTQYF.

This rearrangement joins TRBV7-9 to TRBJ2-7; 11 positions match TRBD2. CDR3 length: 16 amino acids. Germline CDR1 and CDR2: SEHNR and FQNEAQ (reference sequence). J gave up 3 bases and V 3 bases, and 7 bases lay outside the gene matches. CDR3 region: CASSLYLAGGDYEQYF. DNA for the CDR3: TGTGCCAGCAGCTTGTACCTAGCGGGAGGAGACTACGAGCAGTACTTC.

The chain carries TRBV7-3 and TRBJ2-3; 15 bases match TRBD2. V trimming: 3 bases; J trimming: 4 bases; junction bases outside the gene matches: 2. CDR1 and CDR2 (germline): SGHTA, FQGTGA. The CDR3 length is 16 residues. CDR3 in amino acids: CASSLRTSGRADTQYF. The CDR3 nucleotides read TGTGCCAGCAGCTTGCGGACTAGCGGGAGGGCAGATACGCAGTATTTT.

The rearrangement joins TRBV28 to TRBJ2-7; 12 bases are a match to TRBD2. The germline V gene encodes CDR1 MDHEN and CDR2 SYDVKM. The CDR3 spans 14 residues. The V and J ends lost 6 bases and 3 bases, in that order; junction bases with no gene match: 3. In nucleotides, the CDR3 is TGTGCCAGCAGCCCTAGCGGGAGGGGCTACGAGCAGTACTTC. It codes for CASSPSGRGYEQYF.

This rearrangement joins TRBV7-3 to TRBJ2-7, with TRBD2 matching over 7 bases. The ends lost 2 bases at V and 2 bases at J; junction bases unmatched: 6. The germline CDR1 and CDR2 sequences are SGHTA and FQGTGA. The CDR3 totals 15 residues. CDR3 protein: CASSLLASGAYEQYF. The CDR3 DNA reads as TGTGCCAGCAGCTTACTAGCTAGCGGAGCCTACGAGCAGTACTTC.